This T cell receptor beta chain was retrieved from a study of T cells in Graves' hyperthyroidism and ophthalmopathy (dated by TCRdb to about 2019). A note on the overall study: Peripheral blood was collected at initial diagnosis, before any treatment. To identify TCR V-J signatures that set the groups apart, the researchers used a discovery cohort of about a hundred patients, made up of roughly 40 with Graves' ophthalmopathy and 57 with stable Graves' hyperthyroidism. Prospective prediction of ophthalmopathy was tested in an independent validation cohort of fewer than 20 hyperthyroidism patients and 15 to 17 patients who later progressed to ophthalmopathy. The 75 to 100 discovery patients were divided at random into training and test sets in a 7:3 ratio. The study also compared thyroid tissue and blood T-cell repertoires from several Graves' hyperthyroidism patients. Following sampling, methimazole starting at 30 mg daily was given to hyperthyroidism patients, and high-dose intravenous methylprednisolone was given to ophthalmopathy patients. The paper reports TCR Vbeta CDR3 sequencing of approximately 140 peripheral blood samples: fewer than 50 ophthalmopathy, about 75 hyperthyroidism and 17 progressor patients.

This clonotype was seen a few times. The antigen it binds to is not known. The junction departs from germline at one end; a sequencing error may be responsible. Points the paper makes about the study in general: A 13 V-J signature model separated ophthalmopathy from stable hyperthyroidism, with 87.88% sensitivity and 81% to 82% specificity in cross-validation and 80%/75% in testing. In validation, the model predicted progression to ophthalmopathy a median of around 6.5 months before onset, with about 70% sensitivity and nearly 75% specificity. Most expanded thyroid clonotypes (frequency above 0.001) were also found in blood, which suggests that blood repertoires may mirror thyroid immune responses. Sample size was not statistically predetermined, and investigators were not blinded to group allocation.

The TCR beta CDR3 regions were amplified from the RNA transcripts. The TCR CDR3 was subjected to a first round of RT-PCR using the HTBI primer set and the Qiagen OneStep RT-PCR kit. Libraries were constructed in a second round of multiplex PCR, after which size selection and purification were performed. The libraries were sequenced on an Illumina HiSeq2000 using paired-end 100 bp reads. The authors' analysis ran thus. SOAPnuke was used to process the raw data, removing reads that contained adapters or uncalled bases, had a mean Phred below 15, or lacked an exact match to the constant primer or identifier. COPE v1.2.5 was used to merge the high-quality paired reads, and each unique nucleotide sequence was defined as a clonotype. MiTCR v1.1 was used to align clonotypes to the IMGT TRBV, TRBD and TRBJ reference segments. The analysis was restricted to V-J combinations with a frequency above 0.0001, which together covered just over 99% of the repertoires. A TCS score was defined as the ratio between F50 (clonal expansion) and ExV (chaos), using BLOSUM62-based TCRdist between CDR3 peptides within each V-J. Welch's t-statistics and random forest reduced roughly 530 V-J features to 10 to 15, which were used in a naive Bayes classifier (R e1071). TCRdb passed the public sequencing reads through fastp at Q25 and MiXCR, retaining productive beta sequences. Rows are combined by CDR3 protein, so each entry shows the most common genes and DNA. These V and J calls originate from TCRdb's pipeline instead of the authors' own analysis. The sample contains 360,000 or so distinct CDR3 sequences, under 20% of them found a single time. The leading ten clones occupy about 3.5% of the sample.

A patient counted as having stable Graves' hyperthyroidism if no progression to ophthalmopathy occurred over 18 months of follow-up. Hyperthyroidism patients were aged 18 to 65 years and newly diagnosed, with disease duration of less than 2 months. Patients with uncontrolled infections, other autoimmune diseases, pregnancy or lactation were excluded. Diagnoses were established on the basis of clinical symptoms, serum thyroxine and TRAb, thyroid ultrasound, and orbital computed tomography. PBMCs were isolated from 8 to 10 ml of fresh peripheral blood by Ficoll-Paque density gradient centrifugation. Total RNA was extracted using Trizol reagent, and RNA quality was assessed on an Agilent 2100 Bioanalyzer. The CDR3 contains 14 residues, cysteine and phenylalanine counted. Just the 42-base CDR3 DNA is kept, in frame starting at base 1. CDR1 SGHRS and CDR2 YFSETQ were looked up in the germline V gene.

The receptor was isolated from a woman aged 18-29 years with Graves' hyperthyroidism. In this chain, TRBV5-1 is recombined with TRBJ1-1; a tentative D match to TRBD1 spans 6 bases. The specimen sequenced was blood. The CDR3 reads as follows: CASSPDGGGIEASF. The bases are TGCGCCAGCAGCCCCGACGGGGGCGGGATTGAAGCTTCCTTT.